A single sample gave rise to the 22 T cell receptor beta chains below, sequenced in a study of identifying expanded T cells in peripheral blood. Data came from immunoSEQ multiplex PCR; TCRdb stores just in-frame clones and leaves some out. The sample lists 100,000 to 150,000 clones; 75% to 90% were seen once. Material for sequencing was blood. These receptors all come from a person aged 18-70 years in good health.

This clone has only a few counts. This chain uses TRBV29-1 with TRBJ1-2; TRBD1 aligns across 8 bases. V was pared by 3 bases and J by 7 bases, with 4 bases of the junction left unmatched. The CDR3 covers 12 residues. CDR1 and CDR2 (germline): SQVTM, ANQGSEA. The CDR3 reads CSVDRGRLGYTF. CDR3 bases: TGCAGCGTTGACAGGGGGCGTCTTGGCTACACCTTC. The full variable domain, rest sourced from reference TRBV29-1 and TRBJ1-2, is SAVISQKPSRDICQRGTSLTIQCQVDSQVTMMFWYRQQPGQSLTLIATANQGSEATYESGFVIDKFPISRPNLTFSTLTVSNMSPEDSSIYLCSVDRGRLGYTFGSGTRLTVV.

The CDR3 loop is CASAKETQYF. The CDR3 DNA follows: TGTGCCAGCGCGAAAGAGACCCAGTACTTC. The J gene is TRBJ2-5, the V gene TRBV11-2; D remains unclear. The V gene lost 8 bases and the J gene lost 3 bases, with 4 bases spanning the gap. CDR1 and CDR2 (germline): SGHAT, FQNNGV. CDR3 length: 10 amino acids.

The chain couples TRBV6-5 to TRBJ2-5; D is unclear. CDR1 MNHEY and CDR2 SVGAGI come from the germline V gene. V lost 6 bases and J lost 3, with 11 bases in between. This CDR3 is 13 amino acids long. The CDR3 here is CASRQMAEETQYF. CDR3 nucleotide sequence: TGTGCCAGCAGACAAATGGCCGAAGAGACCCAGTACTTC.

This chain links TRBV10-3 with TRBJ2-1; possibly TRBD2 for D (5 bases). CDR1 ENHRY and CDR2 SYGVKD come from the germline V gene. The CDR3 runs 14 residues. Trimming stripped 3 bases from V and 5 bases from J, with 11 bases between. The DNA of the CDR3 is TGTGCCATCAGTGAAGGTTTAGCGCACAATGAGCAGTTCTTC. Translating gives CAISEGLAHNEQFF.

CDR3 in amino acids: CASSRGTRTDTQYF. Here the CDR3 DNA reads TGTGCCAGCAGCCGGGGCACGCGCACAGATACGCAGTATTTT. J is TRBJ2-3 and V is TRBV6-5; D assignment may be TRBD1 or TRBD2 (5 bases each). V was shortened by 6 bases and J by 1 base, with 11 bases between the two germline ends. The V gene's germline CDR1 is MNHEY and CDR2 SVGAGI. The CDR3 covers 14 residues.

The chain carries TRBV5-1 and TRBJ2-1; TRBD2 matches at 9 bases. Germline assignment: CDR1 SGHRS and CDR2 YFSETQ. The CDR3 runs to 15 residues. V was clipped by 1 base and J by 4 bases; unmatched bases: 3. The CDR3 sequence: CASSLISGGYNEQFF. As DNA, the CDR3 is TGCGCCAGCAGCTTGATTAGCGGGGGTTACAATGAGCAGTTCTTC.

This chain joins TRBV7-2 and TRBJ2-5; D is possibly TRBD1 (6 bases). The CDR3 has 15 residues. Trimming cost V 5 bases and J 5 bases, with 18 bases left between them. Germline CDR1 SGHTA, CDR2 FQGNSA. CDR3 amino acids: CASSPNTGFRETQYF. The CDR3 nucleotides are TGTGCCAGCAGCCCCAATACAGGGTTTCGGGAGACCCAGTACTTC.

This sequence joins TRBV9 and TRBJ1-5; D is ambiguous. The V gene's germline CDR1 is SGDLS and CDR2 YYNGEE. CDR3 length: 14 amino acids. V lost 0 bases and J 7 bases, leaving 11 bases between the germline ends. This CDR3 reads CASSVDRGGQPQHF. In nucleotides, the CDR3 is TGTGCCAGCAGCGTAGATAGAGGAGGGCAGCCCCAGCATTTT.

J is TRBJ2-3 and V is TRBV11-1; D gene ambiguous. CDR1 SGHAT and CDR2 FQDESV come from the germline V gene (reference sequence). The V end lost 1 base, the J end lost 4 bases, and 15 bases lay between the germline ends. CDR3 size: 16 residues. In DNA, the CDR3 is TGTGCCAGCAGCTTAGATTGGCCCGAATCCTCAGATACGCAGTATTTT. Translation: CASSLDWPESSDTQYF.

The rearrangement links TRBV5-1 to TRBJ2-5; 8 bases align to TRBD2. This CDR3 has 15 residues. Losses at the gene ends were 0 bases for V and 2 bases for J; bases not matched to a gene: 3. Germline lookup yields CDR1 SGHRS and CDR2 YFSETQ. CDR3 nucleotides: TGCGCCAGCAGCTTGGGGCTAGCGGGTCAAGAGACCCAGTACTTC. Protein: CASSLGLAGQETQYF.

In this sample, this clone turned up once. The V and J genes are TRBV28 and TRBJ1-5; TRBD1 agrees at 9 bases. V dropped 5 bases and J dropped 5; count of bases not matched to a gene: 4. CDR1 is MDHEN and CDR2 is SYDVKM in the germline V gene. CDR3 length: 14 amino acids. This CDR3 reads CASSLTGGYQPQHF. CDR3 DNA sequence: TGTGCCAGCAGTCTGACAGGGGGTTATCAGCCCCAGCATTTT.

Here the CDR3 reads CAITPGNYGYTF. CDR3 nucleotide sequence: TGTGCCATCACACCCGGCAACTATGGCTACACCTTC. The chain carries TRBV10-3 and TRBJ1-2; no reliable D call. Looked up from germline, CDR1 is ENHRY and CDR2 is SYGVKD. The CDR3 contains 12 residues. V was pared by 7 bases and J by 2 bases, with 8 bases between.

The chain has TRBV7-3 and TRBJ2-7; D possibly corresponds to TRBD1 (5 bases). The CDR3 consists of 14 residues. Trimming took off 2 bases at V and 5 bases at J, with 13 bases between the two ends. Looked up from germline, CDR1 is SGHTA and CDR2 is FQGTGA. The CDR3 here is CASSLGSRGDEQYF. CDR3 coding DNA: TGTGCCAGCAGCTTAGGATCTAGGGGTGACGAGCAGTACTTC.

This clone was observed once. This sequence joins TRBV2 and TRBJ2-7; a possible D gene is TRBD1 (6 bases). Germline lookup yields CDR1 SNHLY and CDR2 FYNNEI. The CDR3 extends over 14 amino acids. V dropped 0 bases and J dropped 2 bases, with 8 bases sitting between them. This CDR3 is CASSEAGQTYEQYF. Written as DNA, the CDR3 is TGTGCCAGCAGTGAAGCGGGACAAACCTACGAGCAGTACTTC.

The chain combines TRBV5-1 with TRBJ1-2; D not certain. This CDR3 comprises 14 residues. Trimming pared 0 bases from V and 5 bases from J, leaving 11 bases between. Germline V CDR1 and CDR2: SGHRS, YFSETQ. This CDR3 is CASSLAEITYGYTF. The DNA for the CDR3 is TGCGCCAGCAGCTTGGCGGAGATAACATATGGCTACACCTTC.

The chain couples TRBV7-2 to TRBJ2-6, with no clear D. The V gene lost 4 bases and the J gene lost 4 bases, with 11 bases spanning the gap. The germline V gene encodes CDR1 SGHTA and CDR2 FQGNSA. This CDR3 is built from 15 residues. The CDR3 sequence is CASSSPKRGANVLTF. CDR3 nucleotides: TGTGCCAGCAGCTCTCCCAAGAGGGGGGCCAACGTCCTGACTTTC.

This clone came up once. The V gene is TRBV4-3, the J gene TRBJ2-1; TRBD1 aligns across 7 bases. The V segment lost 1 base and the J segment 10 bases; nucleotides outside the gene matches: 7. Germline values: CDR1 LGHNA, CDR2 YSLEER. The length of the CDR3 is 14 residues. Here the CDR3 DNA reads TGCGCCAGCAGCCAAGGAGAGGGGGCTGGGGAGCAGTTCTTC. Its translation is CASSQGEGAGEQFF.

The rearrangement links TRBV6-1 to TRBJ2-2; D not resolved. The CDR3 extends over 16 amino acids. Trimming removed 6 bases at V and 6 bases at J, with 20 bases between. The germline V gene encodes CDR1 MNHNS and CDR2 SASEGT. Here the CDR3 DNA reads TGTGCCAGCAGGGAAATGACACAGATAGGAGCCGGGGAGCTGTTTTTT. This gives the protein CASREMTQIGAGELFF.

The rearrangement links TRBV19 to TRBJ1-5, with TRBD1 as a possible D gene (5 bases). Germline assignment: CDR1 LNHDA and CDR2 SQIVND (reference sequence). Trimming removed 3 bases at V and 1 base at J, with 13 bases between. This CDR3 has 16 amino acids. The CDR3 protein is CASSIQGTSSNQPQHF. The CDR3 region has the DNA TGTGCCAGTAGTATTCAAGGGACTTCGAGCAATCAGCCCCAGCATTTT.

V gene TRBV5-6 combines with J gene TRBJ2-7; 10 bases agree with TRBD1. There are 16 residues in the CDR3. Germline V gene sequence: CDR1 SGHDT, CDR2 YYEEEE. V was clipped by 6 bases and J by 2 bases; unmatched bases: 11. CDR3 protein: CASIRQGAGTTYEQYF. CDR3 nucleotides: TGTGCCAGCATACGACAGGGGGCGGGAACTACCTACGAGCAGTACTTC.

The sample holds a few counts of this clone. The chain is built from TRBV19 and TRBJ1-2, with a weak D call TRBD1 (5 bases). The CDR3 has 15 amino acids. Germline assignment: CDR1 LNHDA and CDR2 SQIVND (reference sequence). Trimming took 3 bases from V and 4 from J, leaving 15 bases between them. The CDR3 region has the DNA TGTGCCAGTAGTATGGCCCCAAAAGGGGCCTATGGCTACACCTTC. Its translation is CASSMAPKGAYGYTF.

This chain joins TRBV13 and TRBJ2-7; TRBD1 matches 8 bases. The V segment lost 4 bases and the J segment 2 bases; nucleotides outside the gene matches: 7. The CDR3 has 15 amino acids. The germline V gene has CDR1 PRHDT and CDR2 FYEKMQ (reference sequence). The CDR3 sequence is CASSSRTGYPYEQYF. The CDR3, as DNA: TGTGCCAGCAGCTCCAGGACAGGGTACCCCTACGAGCAGTACTTC.